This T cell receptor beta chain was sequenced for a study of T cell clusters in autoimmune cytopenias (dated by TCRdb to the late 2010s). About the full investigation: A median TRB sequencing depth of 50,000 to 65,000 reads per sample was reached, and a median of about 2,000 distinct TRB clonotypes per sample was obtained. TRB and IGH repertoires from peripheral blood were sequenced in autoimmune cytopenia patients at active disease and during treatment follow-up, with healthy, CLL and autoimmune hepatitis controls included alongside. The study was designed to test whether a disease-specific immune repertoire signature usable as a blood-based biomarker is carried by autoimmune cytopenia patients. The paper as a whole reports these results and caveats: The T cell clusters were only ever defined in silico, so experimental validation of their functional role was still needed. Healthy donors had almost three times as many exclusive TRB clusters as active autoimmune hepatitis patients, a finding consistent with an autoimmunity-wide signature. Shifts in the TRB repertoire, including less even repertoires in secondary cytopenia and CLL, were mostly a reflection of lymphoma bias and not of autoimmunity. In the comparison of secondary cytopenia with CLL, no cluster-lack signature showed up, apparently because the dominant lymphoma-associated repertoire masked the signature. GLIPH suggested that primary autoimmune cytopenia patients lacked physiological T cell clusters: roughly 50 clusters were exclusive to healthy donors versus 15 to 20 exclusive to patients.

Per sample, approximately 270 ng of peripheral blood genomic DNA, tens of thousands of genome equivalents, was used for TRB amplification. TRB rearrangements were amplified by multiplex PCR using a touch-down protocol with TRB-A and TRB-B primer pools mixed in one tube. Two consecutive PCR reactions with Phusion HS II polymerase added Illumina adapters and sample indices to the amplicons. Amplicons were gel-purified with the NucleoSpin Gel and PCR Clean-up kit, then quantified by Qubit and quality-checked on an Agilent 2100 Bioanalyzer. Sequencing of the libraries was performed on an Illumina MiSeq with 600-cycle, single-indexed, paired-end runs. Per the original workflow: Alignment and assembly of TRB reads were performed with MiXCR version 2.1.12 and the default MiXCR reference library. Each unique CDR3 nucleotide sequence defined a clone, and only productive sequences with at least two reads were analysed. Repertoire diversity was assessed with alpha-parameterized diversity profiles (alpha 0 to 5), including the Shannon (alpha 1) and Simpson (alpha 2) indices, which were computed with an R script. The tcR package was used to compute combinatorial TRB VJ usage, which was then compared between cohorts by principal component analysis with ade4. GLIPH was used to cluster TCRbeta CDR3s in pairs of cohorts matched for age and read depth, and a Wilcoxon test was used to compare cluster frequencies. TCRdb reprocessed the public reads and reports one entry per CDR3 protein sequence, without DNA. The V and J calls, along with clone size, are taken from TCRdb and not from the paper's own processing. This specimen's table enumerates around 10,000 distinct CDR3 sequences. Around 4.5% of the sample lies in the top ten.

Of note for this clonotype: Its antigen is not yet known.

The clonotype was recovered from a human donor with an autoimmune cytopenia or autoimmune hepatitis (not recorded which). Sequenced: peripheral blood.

CDR3 reads: CAWGEGGGPGYTF. The V gene is TRBV30 and the J gene is TRBJ1-2. There are 13 amino acids in the CDR3, from cysteine to phenylalanine inclusive. No coding sequence is recorded. CDR1 and CDR2 are drawn from the germline V gene (reference sequence): GTSNPN, SVGIG.